This TCR beta chain was sequenced for a study of shared clonotypes between healthy human individuals. Overall study results and limits: The researchers took only blood, and tissue repertoires probably look different. Among the subsets, naive ones generally showed larger estimated richness than memory ones.

The CDR3 extends over 15 amino acids. The germline CDR1 and CDR2 sequences are SNHLY and FYNNEI. V lost 5 bases, J lost 0 bases, and 11 bases lay in between. Authors' processing steps: Junction-only immunoSEQ data arrived without quality scores, meaning filtering differed. Only in-frame clones appear in the TCRdb table, and some are missing; sequencing was by immunoSEQ multiplex PCR. V and J calls plus clone size are reproduced from that table; the DNA served to infer D and trimming. The table has over a million clones, around 97% seen once. Points on this clone: Its antigen is not identified. Other DNA sequences in the same sample also yield this CDR3.

The chain links TRBV2 to TRBJ2-1, with D possibly matching TRBD1 (6 bases). This clonotype was obtained from a man aged 25 to 40 in good health. The sample consisted of naive CD4+ T cells sorted from blood. Specified subset: CD45RA+ positively selected. The CDR3 sequence: CASSPDRSSYNEQFF. DNA for the CDR3: TGTGCCAGCAGTCCTGACAGGAGCTCCTACAATGAGCAGTTCTTC. Combining the CDR3 with reference TRBV2 and TRBJ2-1 gives the whole variable domain EPEVTQTPSHQVTQMGQEVILRCVPISNHLYFYWYRQILGQKVEFLVSFYNNEISEKSEIFDDQFSVERPDGSNFTLKIRSTKLEDSAMYFCASSPDRSSYNEQFFGPGTRLTVL.